Given below is one TCR beta chain in context. Its antigen is as yet unknown. It was with a sample-barcoded 5' primer and a J-beta primer mix that a second PCR of roughly 6 to 12 cycles was run. TCRdb called the 5' RACE reads again in MiXCR, with one record for every CDR3 protein. The sample carries some 710,000 distinct CDR3 sequences, about a fifth recorded once. The germline V gene encodes CDR1 DFQATT and CDR2 SNEGSKA (reference sequence). This CDR3 has 12 amino acids. Trimming stripped 5 bases from V and 2 bases from J, with 10 bases between. The data stem from a study of blood T cells in healthy people across ages. Overall study: When template switching was applied, about one barcoded beta molecule was captured per two T cells.

At least 6 micrograms of total RNA were extracted per sample. Findings and caveats of the study: Higher diversity and more naive CD4+ cells were features of long-lived donors, compared to aged donors.

The J gene is TRBJ2-7, the V gene TRBV20-1; no reliable D call. Sample: blood. The clonotype was recovered from a man in his 70s in good health. The CDR3 DNA reads TGCAGTGCTGCACAGAGAACCTACGAGCAGTACGTC. Protein sequence: CSAAQRTYEQYV.